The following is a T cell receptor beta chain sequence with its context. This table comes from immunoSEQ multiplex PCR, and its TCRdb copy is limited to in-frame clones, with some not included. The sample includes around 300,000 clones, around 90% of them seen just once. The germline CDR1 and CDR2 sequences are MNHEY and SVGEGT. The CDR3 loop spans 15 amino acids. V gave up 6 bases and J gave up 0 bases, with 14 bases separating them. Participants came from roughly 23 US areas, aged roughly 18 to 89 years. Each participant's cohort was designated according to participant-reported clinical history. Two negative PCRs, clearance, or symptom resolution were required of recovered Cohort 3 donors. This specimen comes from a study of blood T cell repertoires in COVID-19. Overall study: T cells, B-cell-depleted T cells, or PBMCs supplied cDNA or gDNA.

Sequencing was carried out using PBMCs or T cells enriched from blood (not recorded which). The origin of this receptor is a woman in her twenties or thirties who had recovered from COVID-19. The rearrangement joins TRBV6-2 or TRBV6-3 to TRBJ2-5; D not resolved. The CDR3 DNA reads TGTGCCAGCAGCCAACGCAGGCCGAACCAAGAGACCCAGTACTTC. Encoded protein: CASSQRRPNQETQYF.